Below, one T cell receptor beta chain is given with its context. Its antigen is undetermined. TCRdb used MiXCR to reprocess the reads, holding one entry per CDR3 protein. The sample has roughly 230,000 distinct CDR3 sequences, approximately 15% seen once. Trimming removed 3 bases at V and 1 base at J, with 6 bases between. The CDR3 covers 13 residues. The germline V gene has CDR1 MGHRA and CDR2 YSYEKL. The data derive from a study of T cell repertoires in cytomegalovirus infection. Across the study: Public TCR beta signatures marked donors with CMV infection and the matching HLA.

Study findings and constraints: HLA-C-restricted CMV clonotypes gave the most frequent clonotype in two of eight donors. CMV carriers having the relevant HLA were flagged by cumulative public TCR beta family frequency.

The sequenced sample consisted of CD8+ T cells from PBMCs. The sequence was collected from a human donor in good health (CMV status not recorded). Some clones in this sample may be carry-over from other donors' samples. V usage is TRBV4-1 and J usage is TRBJ1-1; D remains ambiguous. CDR3 bases: TGCGCCAGCAGCCAGACAACGAACACTGAAGCTTTCTTT. As protein: CASSQTTNTEAFF.